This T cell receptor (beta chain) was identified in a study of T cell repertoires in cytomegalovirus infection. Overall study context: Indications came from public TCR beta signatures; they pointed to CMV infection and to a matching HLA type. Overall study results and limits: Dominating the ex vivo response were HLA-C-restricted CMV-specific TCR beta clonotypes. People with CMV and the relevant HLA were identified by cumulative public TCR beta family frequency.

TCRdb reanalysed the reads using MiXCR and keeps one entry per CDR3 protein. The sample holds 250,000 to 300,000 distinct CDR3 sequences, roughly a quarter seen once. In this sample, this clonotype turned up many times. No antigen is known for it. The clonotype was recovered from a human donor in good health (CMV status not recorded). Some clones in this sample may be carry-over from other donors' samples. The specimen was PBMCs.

The CDR3 sequence: CASSSTVGTGGEQYF. The CDR3 DNA reads as TGTGCCAGCAGTTCCACCGTGGGGACAGGGGGCGAGCAGTACTTC. The V and J genes are TRBV6-5 and TRBJ2-7; 11 positions match TRBD1. CDR3 size: 15 residues. Germline V gene data show CDR1 as MNHEY and CDR2 as SVGAGI. Germline trimming cut 4 bases from V and 6 bases from J; bases unmatched to any gene: 8.